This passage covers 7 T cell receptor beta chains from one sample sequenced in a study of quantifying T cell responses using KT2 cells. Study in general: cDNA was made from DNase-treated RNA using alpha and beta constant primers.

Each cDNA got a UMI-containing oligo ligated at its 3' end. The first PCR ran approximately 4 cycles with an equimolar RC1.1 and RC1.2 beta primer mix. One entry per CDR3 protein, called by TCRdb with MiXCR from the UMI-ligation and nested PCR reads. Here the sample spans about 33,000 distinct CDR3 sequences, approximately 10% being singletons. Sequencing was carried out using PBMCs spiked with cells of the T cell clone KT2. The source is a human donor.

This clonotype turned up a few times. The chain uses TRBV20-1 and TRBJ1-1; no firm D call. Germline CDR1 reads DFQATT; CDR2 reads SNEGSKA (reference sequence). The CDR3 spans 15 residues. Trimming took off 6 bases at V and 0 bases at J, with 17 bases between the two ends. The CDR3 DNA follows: TGCAGTGCCCAAGGAGATGCTTACTTGAACACTGAAGCTTTCTTT. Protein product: CSAQGDAYLNTEAFF.

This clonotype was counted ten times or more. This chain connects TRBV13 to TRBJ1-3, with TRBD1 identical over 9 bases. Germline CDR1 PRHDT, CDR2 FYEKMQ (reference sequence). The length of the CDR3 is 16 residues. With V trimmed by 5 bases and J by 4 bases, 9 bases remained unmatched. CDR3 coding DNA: TGTGCCAGCAGCCGCCTAGGGACAGGGCGGGGAAACACCATATATTTT. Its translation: CASSRLGTGRGNTIYF.

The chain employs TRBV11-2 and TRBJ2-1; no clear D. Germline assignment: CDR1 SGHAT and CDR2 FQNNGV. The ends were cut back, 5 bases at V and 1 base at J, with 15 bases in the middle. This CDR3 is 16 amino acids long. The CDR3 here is CASSVEQISSYNEQFF. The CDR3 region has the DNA TGTGCCAGCAGCGTCGAGCAAATAAGTTCCTACAATGAGCAGTTCTTC. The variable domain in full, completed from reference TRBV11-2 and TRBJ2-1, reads EAGVAQSPRYKIIEKRQSVAFWCNPISGHATLYWYQQILGQGPKLLIQFQNNGVVDDSQLPKDRFSAERLKGVDSTLKIQPAKLEDSAVYLCASSVEQISSYNEQFFGPGTRLTVL.

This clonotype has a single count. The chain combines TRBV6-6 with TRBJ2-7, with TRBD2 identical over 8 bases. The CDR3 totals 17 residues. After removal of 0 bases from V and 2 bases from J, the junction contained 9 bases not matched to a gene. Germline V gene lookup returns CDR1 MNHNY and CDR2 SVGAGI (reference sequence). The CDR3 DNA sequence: TGTGCCAGCAGTTACTCGAGGGCGACTAGCGAAACCTACGAGCAGTACTTC. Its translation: CASSYSRATSETYEQYF.

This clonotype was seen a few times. DNA of the CDR3: TGTGCCAGCAGTCGGTCCCTCGGGTCTTGGGAGCAGTACTTC. Protein: CASSRSLGSWEQYF. This sequence joins TRBV6-5 and TRBJ2-7; D gene uncertain. Germline loops: CDR1 MNHEY, CDR2 SVGAGI. The V end lost 5 bases, the J end lost 7 bases, and 18 bases lay between the germline ends. The CDR3 length is 14 residues.

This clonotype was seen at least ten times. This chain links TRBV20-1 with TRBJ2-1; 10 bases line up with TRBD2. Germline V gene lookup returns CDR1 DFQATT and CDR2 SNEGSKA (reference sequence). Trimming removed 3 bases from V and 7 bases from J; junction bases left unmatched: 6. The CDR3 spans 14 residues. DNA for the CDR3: TGCAGTGCTAGCGCTCTAGCGGGGGTAAATGAGCAGTTCTTC. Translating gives CSASALAGVNEQFF.

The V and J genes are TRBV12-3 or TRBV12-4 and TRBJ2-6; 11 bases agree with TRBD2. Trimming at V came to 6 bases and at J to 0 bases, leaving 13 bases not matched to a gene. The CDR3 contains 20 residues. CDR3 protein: CASSEGGLAAVYSGANVLTF. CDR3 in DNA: TGTGCCAGCAGCGAGGGGGGACTAGCGGCTGTCTACTCTGGGGCCAACGTCCTGACTTTC.